This TCR beta chain was captured in a study of blood T cell repertoires in COVID-19. Libraries were prepared by immunoSEQ multiplex PCR; TCRdb keeps only in-frame clonotypes and omits some of them. This table has about 300,000 clones, around nine tenths appearing once. The CDR3 sequence is 13 residues long. The V end lost 1 base, the J end lost 9 bases, and 10 bases lay between the germline ends. CDR1 and CDR2 (germline): SEHNR, FQNEAQ (reference sequence). This receptor was taken from a man between 65 and 85 years old with acute or convalescent COVID-19. Sample: peripheral blood. The chain has TRBV7-9 and TRBJ1-5; D is ambiguous. The CDR3 here is CASSLEGGAPQHF. The CDR3 DNA follows: TGTGCCAGCAGCTTAGAAGGCGGCGCGCCCCAGCATTTT.